The rows below give T cell receptor beta chains drawn from one sample of a study of beta chain features in type 1 diabetes. Using immunoSEQ multiplex PCR, the repertoire was profiled, and TCRdb retains in-frame clones only, with some absent. The repertoire has more than 550,000 clones, around 15% of them found once; the top ten carry around 0.04%. The sequenced material came from naive CD4+ T cells from blood. These TCRs come from a man between 18 and 35 years old with type 1 diabetes. Both conserved end residues are part of each CDR3.

v_gene	j_gene	CDR3aa
TRBV18	TRBJ2-4	CASSPDREPKNIQYF
TRBV9	TRBJ2-2	CASSVASSYTGELFF
TRBV30	TRBJ2-7	CAWSGGREQYF
TRBV7-9	TRBJ1-1	CASSAGTEAFF
TRBV10-3	TRBJ2-1	CAISAQAFREQFF
TRBV20-1	TRBJ2-5	CSARSRETQYF
TRBV30	TRBJ2-5	CAWSGGNSRQETQYF
TRBV30	TRBJ1-4	CAWSHNEKLFF
TRBV19	TRBJ2-2	CASSNTGELFF
TRBV10-2	TRBJ2-2	CASKEERYTGELFF
TRBV9	TRBJ2-3	CASSATGTLFQLDTQYF
TRBV30	TRBJ2-3	CAWSRDRVPTDTQYF
TRBV5-1	TRBJ2-1	CASSSSGTSGYNEQFF
TRBV11-1	TRBJ2-5	CASSLVGALETQYF
TRBV6-5	TRBJ2-5	CASSYSPLMTQYF
TRBV5-1	TRBJ2-3	CASSWAGSSRDTQYF
TRBV5-1	TRBJ2-3	CASSLGQGADTQYF
TRBV13	TRBJ1-2	CASSPTTGIHLGGYGYTF
TRBV5-4	TRBJ1-1	CASTSGRGTEAFF
TRBV7-2	TRBJ2-5	CASSSDRDKVTQYF
TRBV5-1	TRBJ2-7	CASSLERPETGYEQYF
TRBV9	TRBJ2-5	CASSVGSGGALSQETQYF
TRBV6-6	TRBJ1-2	CASSPPGQSNYGYTF
TRBV5-1	TRBJ2-4	CASSLDTGEGNIQYF
TRBV29-1	TRBJ2-7	CSVGPRGLAGRTYEQYF
TRBV6-5	TRBJ2-7	CASSYGSGDYEQYF
TRBV4-3	TRBJ1-2	CASSQVIPGDYGYTF
TRBV7-9	TRBJ1-1	CASSRRQNTEAFF
TRBV7-2	TRBJ1-1	CASSGVAGGLTEAFF
TRBV5-1	TRBJ2-5	CASSLSAAQETQYF
TRBV7-2	TRBJ1-2	CASSNRTGGFYGYTF
TRBV15	TRBJ2-4	CATSRGQGVNIQYF
TRBV7-2	TRBJ1-5	CASSSTSNQPQHF
TRBV7-8	TRBJ2-3	CASSALAGQARTDTQYF
TRBV29-1	TRBJ2-1	CSAKTLAGPSNEQFF
TRBV5-1	TRBJ2-5	CASSLTAGGETQYF
TRBV5-6	TRBJ2-3	CASSLGLAGARGTDTQYF
TRBV30	TRBJ1-5	CAWSSNSNQPQHF
TRBV9	TRBJ2-1	CASSVASSYNEQFF
TRBV7-2	TRBJ2-3	CASTTSGGRGDTQYF
TRBV2	TRBJ2-7	CASRGTAYEQYF
TRBV14	TRBJ2-1	CASSQPGTSGHNEQFF
TRBV5-1	TRBJ2-3	CASSSAGTSGPTDTQYF
TRBV4-3	TRBJ1-5	CASSQDRGPNQPQHF
TRBV5-4	TRBJ2-5	CASSGGGGQETQYF
TRBV21-1	TRBJ2-7	CASSKGLAGTDEQYF
TRBV5-6	TRBJ2-4	CASSLRVRGPENIQYF
TRBV15	TRBJ1-2	CATSRDRASYGYTF
TRBV30	TRBJ2-1	CAWSSLYNEQFF